These 30 T cell receptor beta chains were sequenced from one sample in a study of blood T cell repertoires in COVID-19. The protocol was immunoSEQ multiplex PCR, while the TCRdb copy is restricted to in-frame clones and leaves out a portion. The data show over 250,000 clones, roughly 86% seen once. Sequencing used peripheral blood. These receptors were collected from a man in his forties who had recovered from COVID-19.

The table lists this clone with a few counts. V and J are TRBV2 and TRBJ1-5, with D maybe TRBD1 (6 bases). The V gene lost 6 bases and the J gene lost 9 bases, with 21 bases spanning the gap. Germline V lookup: CDR1 SNHLY, CDR2 FYNNEI. The CDR3 has 15 amino acids. The CDR3 region is CASRKDRNLIWPQHF. In nucleotides, the CDR3 is TGTGCCAGCAGGAAGGACAGAAATTTAATCTGGCCCCAGCATTTT.

This clone is a singleton in its sample. The chain has TRBV6-2 or TRBV6-3 and TRBJ2-7; a weak D match, TRBD1 (6 bases). Between the trimmed V and J ends, which lost 2 bases and 0 bases, there was a span of 14 bases. The CDR3 is 16 amino acids. The germline CDR1 and CDR2 sequences are MNHEY and SVGEGT. The CDR3 reads CASSYPSRQVSYEQYF. The CDR3 nucleotides read TGTGCCAGCAGTTACCCATCCCGACAGGTCTCCTACGAGCAGTACTTC.

V gene TRBV5-6 combines with J gene TRBJ1-2, with D uncertain. Germline V gene data show CDR1 as SGHDT and CDR2 as YYEEEE. Trimming took 0 bases from V and 4 from J, leaving 10 bases between them. This CDR3 contains 14 residues. The CDR3 sequence is CASSLDAVAYGYTF. In DNA, the CDR3 is TGTGCCAGCAGCTTGGATGCAGTTGCCTATGGCTACACCTTC.

The genes are TRBV27 and TRBJ2-7; D is uncertain. Germline V lookup: CDR1 MNHEY, CDR2 SMNVEV (reference sequence). The CDR3 extends over 14 amino acids. The V end lost 0 bases, the J end lost 3 bases, and 9 bases lay between the germline ends. CDR3 amino acids: CASSLSRTNYEQYF. The CDR3 DNA is TGTGCCAGCAGTTTATCGAGAACCAACTACGAGCAGTACTTC.

The J gene is TRBJ2-1, the V gene TRBV6-5; D possibly corresponds to TRBD2 (6 bases). Trimming took off 7 bases at V and 12 bases at J, with 16 bases between the two ends. Per the germline V gene, CDR1 is MNHEY and CDR2 is SVGAGI. The CDR3 is made up of 12 amino acids. CDR3 loop: CASTKGTGLQFF. The CDR3 DNA reads as TGTGCCAGCACAAAGGGAACGGGACTGCAGTTCTTC.

J is TRBJ2-7 and V is TRBV10-3; D perhaps matches TRBD2 (6 bases). Germline-derived CDR1 and CDR2 are ENHRY and SYGVKD. This CDR3 is built from 13 residues. V lost 10 bases and J lost 5, with 18 bases in between. The CDR3: CATFGGLLDEQYF. In nucleotides, the CDR3 is TGTGCCACCTTTGGGGGACTCCTGGACGAGCAGTACTTC.

This chain uses TRBV7-9 with TRBJ1-3; 10 positions match TRBD1. Losses at the gene ends were 11 bases for V and 3 bases for J; bases not matched to a gene: 10. CDR3 length: 15 amino acids. The V gene's germline CDR1 is SEHNR and CDR2 FQNEAQ (reference sequence). The CDR3 region has the DNA TGTGCCTTTCAGGCGGGACAGGGGAATGGAAACACCATATATTTT. This translates into CAFQAGQGNGNTIYF.

The chain links TRBV6-5 to TRBJ1-1; D is possibly TRBD1 (5 bases). V was cut by 8 bases and J by 0 bases, with 13 bases left in between. The CDR3 contains 14 residues. In germline, CDR1 is MNHEY, CDR2 SVGAGI. In DNA form, the CDR3 reads TGTGCCAGCTTACTGGACATTGTGAACACTGAAGCTTTCTTT. Its translation: CASLLDIVNTEAFF.

The V and J genes are TRBV5-8 and TRBJ2-5; TRBD2 matches at 8 bases. Germline V CDR1 and CDR2: SGHTS, YDEGEE. The CDR3 is 16 residues long. After removal of 2 bases from V and 0 bases from J, the junction contained 6 bases not matched to a gene. CDR3 coding DNA: TGTGCCAGCAGCTTCGAACGAGCGGGGGACCAAGAGACCCAGTACTTC. Its protein product is CASSFERAGDQETQYF.

Written as DNA, the CDR3 is TGTGCCAGCAGCACCCCCGGGACTTTGAATACGCAGTATTTT. Residues: CASSTPGTLNTQYF. The chain carries TRBV7-3 and TRBJ2-3; a weak D match, TRBD2 (6 bases). V was shortened by 5 bases and J by 7 bases, with 16 bases between the two germline ends. The CDR3 length is 14 residues. The germline gives CDR1 SGHTA, CDR2 FQGTGA.

V and J are TRBV27 and TRBJ2-2, with D perhaps matching TRBD2 (6 bases). The CDR3 is 15 residues long. V shed 2 bases and J shed 5 bases, with 12 bases lying between them. Looked up from germline, CDR1 is MNHEY and CDR2 is SMNVEV (reference sequence). The CDR3 region has the DNA TGTGCCAGCAGTTTAATGGTAGGAGGGACCGGGGAGCTGTTTTTT. Amino acid sequence: CASSLMVGGTGELFF.

The chain carries TRBV5-1 and TRBJ2-3, with 10 positions matching TRBD1. Germline CDR1 reads SGHRS; CDR2 reads YFSETQ. With 4 bases clipped from V and 5 bases from J, the junction kept 7 bases outside the gene matches. The CDR3 has 15 amino acids. The CDR3 nucleotides are TGCGCCAGCAGCGCGGGACAGGGGTGGGGAGATACGCAGTATTTT. It is translated as CASSAGQGWGDTQYF.

The CDR3 region is CASSYEGAFGYEQYF. The CDR3 DNA sequence: TGTGCCAGCAGTTACGAGGGGGCGTTCGGCTACGAGCAGTACTTC. The chain carries TRBV6-2 or TRBV6-3 and TRBJ2-7; TRBD1 matches 7 bases. The junction had 7 bases not matched to a gene; V was cut back by 2 bases and J by 3 bases. Germline CDR1 MNHEY, CDR2 SVGEGT. The CDR3 runs 15 residues.

This chain uses TRBV21-1 with TRBJ2-2; TRBD2 is taken as the D call from the table, unchecked against the DNA. TRBV21-1 is a listed pseudogene. This CDR3 is built from 18 residues. The CDR3 DNA reads TGTGCCAGCAGCAAAGGGCCCCCAGCTAGCGCGAACACCGGGGAGCTGTTTTTT. Its protein product is CASSKGPPASANTGELFF.

This clone came up a few times. V is TRBV6-5 and J is TRBJ2-2, with 7 bases matching TRBD2. CDR1 MNHEY and CDR2 SVGAGI come from the germline V gene. Trimming cost V 6 bases and J 4 bases; bases outside gene matches: 8. The CDR3 runs to 15 residues. This CDR3 is CASSRRGGATGELFF. CDR3 sequence (DNA): TGTGCCAGCAGCCGACGGGGAGGGGCCACCGGGGAGCTGTTTTTT.

This chain uses TRBV19 with TRBJ2-3, with 8 bases that match TRBD1. The CDR3 is made up of 14 amino acids. With V trimmed by 6 bases and J by 1 base, 3 bases remained unmatched. From germline, CDR1 is LNHDA and CDR2 SQIVND (reference sequence). Here the CDR3 reads CASSPGQGTDTQYF. CDR3 bases: TGTGCCAGTAGCCCGGGACAGGGCACAGATACGCAGTATTTT.

V gene TRBV9 combines with J gene TRBJ2-1; D uncertain. The V end lost 0 bases, the J end lost 0 bases, and 10 bases lay between the germline ends. The CDR3 runs to 16 residues. CDR1 and CDR2 from the germline V gene are SGDLS and YYNGEE. CDR3 nucleotides: TGTGCCAGCAGCGTAGCCACCAGTATCTCCTACAATGAGCAGTTCTTC. It codes for CASSVATSISYNEQFF.

The rearrangement uses TRBV19 and TRBJ2-7, with D uncertain. V was shortened by 2 bases and J by 2 bases, with 7 bases between the two germline ends. This CDR3 has 13 residues. Germline lookup yields CDR1 LNHDA and CDR2 SQIVND (reference sequence). The CDR3 DNA is TGTGCCAGTAGTATACGACTGACCTACGAGCAGTACTTC. It codes for CASSIRLTYEQYF. Filled out from reference TRBV19 and TRBJ2-7, the complete variable domain reads DGGITQSPKYLFRKEGQNVTLSCEQNLNHDAMYWYRQDPGQGLRLIYYSQIVNDFQKGDIAEGYSVSREKKESFPLTVTSAQKNPTAFYLCASSIRLTYEQYFGPGTRLTVT.

The chain uses TRBV7-2 and TRBJ1-1; no clear D. Germline lookup yields CDR1 SGHTA and CDR2 FQGNSA. The CDR3 consists of 12 residues. Trimming cost V 3 bases and J 4 bases, with 6 bases left between them. CDR3 coding DNA: TGTGCCAGCAGCTTTATCAGCACTGAAGCTTTCTTT. Its protein product is CASSFISTEAFF.

The chain links TRBV6-2 or TRBV6-3 to TRBJ2-1; 7 positions agree with TRBD1. There are 15 residues in the CDR3. Per germline, CDR1 MNHEY and CDR2 SVGEGT. The J segment lost 4 bases and the V segment lost 3 bases, leaving 6 bases of the junction unmatched. The CDR3 here is CASSYQTGVYNEQFF. The DNA of the CDR3 is TGTGCCAGCAGTTATCAAACAGGGGTGTACAATGAGCAGTTCTTC.

This clone was detected only once. This rearrangement joins TRBV7-2 to TRBJ2-4; no definite D call. Germline CDR1 SGHTA, CDR2 FQGNSA. The CDR3 spans 13 residues. V lost 5 bases and J lost 11, with 16 bases in between. CDR3 coding DNA: TGTGCCAGCAGCATACCCCCCCAGGCCTTTCAGTACTTC. Encoded protein: CASSIPPQAFQYF.

The chain joins TRBV19 to TRBJ1-4, with 8 bases that match TRBD1. V lost 4 bases to trimming and J lost 6 bases; unmatched junction nucleotides: 4. The CDR3 contains 14 residues. Per the germline V gene, CDR1 is LNHDA and CDR2 is SQIVND (reference sequence). This CDR3 reads CASSRTGRDEKLFF. CDR3 sequence (DNA): TGTGCCAGTAGTAGGACAGGGAGGGATGAAAAACTGTTTTTT.

Note on this clone: A junction boundary mismatches the germline segment, possibly from a read error. The CDR3: CASSLELARGRDTQYF. For the CDR3, the DNA is TGTGCCAGCAGTTTGGAGTTAGCGAGAGGACGAGATACGCAGTATTTT. The genes are TRBV5-5 and TRBJ2-3; D is perhaps TRBD2 (5 bases). The CDR3 totals 16 residues. Germline lookup yields CDR1 SGHKS and CDR2 YYEKEE (reference sequence).

This chain uses TRBV7-6 with TRBJ2-3; TRBD2 aligns across 9 bases. The CDR3 totals 18 residues. Looked up from germline, CDR1 is SGHVS and CDR2 is FNYEAQ. Trimming at V came to 0 bases and at J to 0 bases, leaving 7 bases not matched to a gene. The CDR3 protein is CASSLATTSGTSTDTQYF. CDR3 nucleotide sequence: TGTGCCAGCAGCTTAGCGACGACTAGCGGCACTAGCACAGATACGCAGTATTTT.

The rearrangement uses TRBV11-2 and TRBJ1-1; 7 bases fit TRBD1. Per germline, CDR1 SGHAT and CDR2 FQNNGV. Losses at the gene ends were 3 bases for V and 7 bases for J; bases not matched to a gene: 5. The CDR3 totals 13 residues. Here the CDR3 reads CASSLGQTIEAFF. The CDR3 region has the DNA TGTGCCAGCAGCTTGGGACAGACGATTGAAGCTTTCTTT.

The gene calls are TRBV5-1 and TRBJ2-1; the match to TRBD2 covers 9 bases. V gave up 2 bases and J gave up 4 bases; unmatched junction bases: 4. Germline V gene sequence: CDR1 SGHRS, CDR2 YFSETQ. The CDR3 is made up of 15 amino acids. For the CDR3, the DNA is TGCGCCAGCAGCTTCGGCGGGAGGGGTTACAATGAGCAGTTCTTC. Its protein product is CASSFGGRGYNEQFF.

The chain employs TRBV18 and TRBJ1-2, with 8 bases matching TRBD1. The CDR3 covers 16 residues. Germline trimming cut 2 bases from V and 6 bases from J; bases unmatched to any gene: 11. Looked up from germline, CDR1 is KGHSH and CDR2 is LQKENI. The CDR3 reads CASSPTQTTGVHGYTF. As DNA, the CDR3 is TGTGCCAGCTCACCAACCCAAACGACAGGGGTTCATGGCTACACCTTC.

The rearrangement links TRBV7-2 to TRBJ1-2, with 7 bases fitting TRBD1. Germline V gene sequence: CDR1 SGHTA, CDR2 FQGNSA. V dropped 5 bases and J dropped 0; count of bases not matched to a gene: 6. CDR3 length equals 15 residues. In DNA form, the CDR3 reads TGTGCCAGCAGCCCCCTAGACAGGGCTAACTATGGCTACACCTTC. It specifies CASSPLDRANYGYTF.

The chain employs TRBV29-1 and TRBJ1-5; tentatively, D is TRBD1 (6 bases). Trimming took 7 bases from V and 2 from J, leaving 12 bases between them. The CDR3 is 13 residues long. Germline assignment: CDR1 SQVTM and CDR2 ANQGSEA. CDR3 sequence reads: CSGNRVGNQPQHF. CDR3 bases: TGCAGCGGAAACAGGGTGGGCAATCAGCCCCAGCATTTT.

This clone showed up just once. The chain carries TRBV6-5 and TRBJ1-1; a weak D match, TRBD1 (6 bases). This CDR3 is 11 amino acids long. The germline gives CDR1 MNHEY, CDR2 SVGAGI. V was cut by 4 bases and J by 10 bases, with 10 bases left in between. The CDR3: CASSSGDGAFF. In DNA, the CDR3 is TGTGCCAGCAGTTCAGGGGATGGAGCTTTCTTT.